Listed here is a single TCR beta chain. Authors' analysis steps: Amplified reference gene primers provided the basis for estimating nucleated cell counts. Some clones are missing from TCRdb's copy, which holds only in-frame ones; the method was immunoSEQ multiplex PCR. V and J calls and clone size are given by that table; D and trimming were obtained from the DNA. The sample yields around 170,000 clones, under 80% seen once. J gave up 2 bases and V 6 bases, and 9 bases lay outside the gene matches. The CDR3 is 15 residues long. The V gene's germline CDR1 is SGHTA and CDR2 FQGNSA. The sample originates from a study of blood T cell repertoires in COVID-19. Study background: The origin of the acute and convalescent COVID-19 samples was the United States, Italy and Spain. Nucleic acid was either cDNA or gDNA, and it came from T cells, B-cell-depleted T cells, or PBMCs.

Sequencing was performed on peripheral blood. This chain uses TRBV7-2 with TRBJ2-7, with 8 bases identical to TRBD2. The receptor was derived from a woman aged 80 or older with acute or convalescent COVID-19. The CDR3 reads CASSARSAGAYEQYF. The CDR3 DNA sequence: TGTGCCAGCAGTGCCCGGTCAGCGGGAGCCTACGAGCAGTACTTC.